The T cell receptor (beta chain) described here comes from a study of control samples from healthy donors and cancer patients. The CDR3 consists of 14 residues. Trimming stripped 0 bases from V and 14 bases from J, with 15 bases between. Germline-derived CDR1 and CDR2 are SGHDT and YYEEEE. Method: immunoSEQ multiplex PCR; TCRdb's copy keeps in-frame clones and lacks some. The table includes tens of thousands of clones, 95% to 97% detected once. This clone was counted a few times. The sample taken for sequencing was blood. The sequence was collected from a woman in her 30s in good health. J is TRBJ1-6 and V is TRBV5-6; D is possibly TRBD1 (5 bases). CDR3 DNA: TGTGCCAGCAGCTTGGCCGGCAGGGACGGTGCCCTCCACTTT. Translation: CASSLAGRDGALHF.